The rows below give T cell receptor beta chains drawn from one sample of a study of Ad26.COV2.S vaccination and SARS-CoV-2 variants. The protocol was immunoSEQ multiplex PCR, while the TCRdb copy is restricted to in-frame clones and leaves out a portion. The sample gives around 320,000 clones, approximately 80% of which show up once; around 2% is in the top ten. The sample was peripheral blood, taken in a trial of Ad26.COV2.S vaccine versus placebo. These TCRs come from a person aged 18 to 59 who received the Ad26.COV2.S COVID-19 vaccine or a placebo. Both conserved end residues are part of each CDR3. A D gene is named only where the DNA matches it firmly. Clone sizes are given selectively: once, few, many, or a class where the clone is expanded.

TRBJ2-2	NA	TRBV14	NA	TGTGCCAGCAGCCAAGTGGGTACCGGGGAGCTGTTTTTT	CASSQVGTGELFF
TRBJ1-4	NA	TRBV20-1	NA	TGCAGTGCTAGTTGGGGCGGTGAAAAACTGTTTTTT	CSASWGGEKLFF
TRBJ1-5	NA	TRBV19	TRBD1	TGTGCCAGTAGTACTGGACAGGGCAGAGGGCCTCAGCATTTT	CASSTGQGRGPQHF
TRBJ1-4	few	TRBV18	NA	TGTGCCAGCTCACCCCCGACGGCGGGTCGTGAAAAACTGTTTTTT	CASSPPTAGREKLFF
TRBJ1-3	NA	TRBV5-8	NA	TGTGCCAGCGTTCAGGGCTCTGGAAACACCATATATTTT	CASVQGSGNTIYF
TRBJ1-4	NA	TRBV6-5	TRBD1	TGTGCCAGCAACAGTGGTGGACAGGGCCATGAAAAACTGTTTTTT	CASNSGGQGHEKLFF
TRBJ2-5	NA	TRBV5-1	TRBD1	TGCGCCAGCAGCCTAGGGACAGGGGAGGAGACCCAGTACTTC	CASSLGTGEETQYF
TRBJ1-5	NA	TRBV12-3/TRBV12-4	NA	TGTGCCAGCAGTTCCAACAATCAGCCCCAGCATTTT	CASSSNNQPQHF
TRBJ1-2	NA	TRBV14	NA	TGTGCCAGCAGTTCAGCCGCCGCGGGTCGGAGGGTGGGGGGCTACACCTTC	CASSSAAAGRRVGGYTF
TRBJ2-5	NA	TRBV7-9	NA	TGTGCCAGCAGCCCCCCCCTGGGGGAGACCCAGTACTTC	CASSPPLGETQYF
TRBJ2-1	NA	TRBV5-6	NA	TGTGCCAGCAGGGTCTTGGCGGGGGCCGAGCAGTTCTTC	CASRVLAGAEQFF
TRBJ2-7	NA	TRBV7-9	TRBD1	TGTGCCAGCAGCTTTATAGGGACAGGGGCCCACGAGCAGTACTTC	CASSFIGTGAHEQYF
TRBJ2-5	NA	TRBV2	TRBD1	TGTGCCAGCCGCCGGGACAGTGAAGTTTGGGAGACCCAGTACTTC	CASRRDSEVWETQYF
TRBJ1-2	NA	TRBV27	TRBD1	TGTGCCAGCAGTGCCACACCGACAGGGAGCAATGGCTACACCTTC	CASSATPTGSNGYTF
TRBJ1-4	NA	TRBV21-1	NA	TGTGCCAGCAGCAACGGGATGAGGCGTAAATCCCGAAATGAAAAACTGTTTTTT	CASSNGMRRKSRNEKLFF
TRBJ2-7	NA	TRBV27	NA	TGTGCCAGCAGTGCCAGGGGAGTGGGCTACGAGCAGTACTTC	CASSARGVGYEQYF
TRBJ1-3	NA	TRBV5-6	NA	TGTGCCAGCAGCTTGGGACAGGGAAACACCATATATTTT	CASSLGQGNTIYF
TRBJ2-2	NA	TRBV9	NA	TGTGCCAGCAGCCCGCGGACCATGAACACCGGGGAGCTGTTTTTT	CASSPRTMNTGELFF
TRBJ2-1	once	TRBV6-1	NA	TGTGCCAGCAGTGAATTTGGGGGGAACCCCTACAATGAGCAGTTCTTC	CASSEFGGNPYNEQFF
TRBJ1-4	NA	TRBV6-5	NA	TGTGCCAGCACAGACCCCTTAGAAAAACTGTTTTTT	CASTDPLEKLFF
TRBJ2-7	NA	TRBV18	TRBD2	TGTGCCAGCTCATCGGCTAGCGGGGGAGTCTACGAGCAGTACTTC	CASSSASGGVYEQYF
TRBJ2-2	NA	TRBV5-6	NA	TGTGCCAGCAGCTTGGGAGGACAGCCCTCCGGGGAGCTGTTTTTT	CASSLGGQPSGELFF
TRBJ2-7	NA	TRBV29-1	NA	TGCAGCGCGATGGAGTCCCCATCCAGCTACGAGCAGTACTTC	CSAMESPSSYEQYF
TRBJ1-1	NA	TRBV6-1	TRBD1	TGTGCCAGCAGTGAACTCAAAGGACAGGGTGCGGCGTCATTT	CASSELKGQGAASF
TRBJ2-2	few	TRBV4-2	NA	TGTGCCAGCAGCCCAACGGACAGCAAGCACACCGGGGAGCTGTTTTTT	CASSPTDSKHTGELFF
TRBJ2-2	NA	TRBV3-1/TRBV3-2	NA	TGTGCCAGCAGCGGCAGGGTAGGCGGGGAGCTGTTTTTT	CASSGRVGGELFF
TRBJ2-3	NA	TRBV11-3	NA	TGTGCCAGCAGCATCCTAGGCGACGGCACAGATACGCAGTATTTT	CASSILGDGTDTQYF
TRBJ2-7	NA	TRBV19	NA	TGTGCCAGTAGTCTTGGCCCTGGGCCGTACGAGCAGTACTTC	CASSLGPGPYEQYF
TRBJ2-7	NA	TRBV4-1	NA	TGCGCCAGCAGCCGGGACGGCTCCTACGAGCAGTACTTC	CASSRDGSYEQYF
TRBJ1-1	NA	TRBV3-1/TRBV3-2	NA	TGTGCCAGCAGCCATCCCGGGACAAGCGCAGGCGCCGGAGCTTTCTTT	CASSHPGTSAGAGAFF
TRBJ2-3	NA	TRBV28	TRBD2	TGTGCCAGCAGGCGACTAGCGGGGGGTCCAGATACGCAGTATTTT	CASRRLAGGPDTQYF
TRBJ2-3	NA	TRBV15	TRBD2	TGTGCCACCAGCAGAGCCAATAGCGGGGGTGGAGATACGCAGTATTTT	CATSRANSGGGDTQYF
TRBJ1-1	NA	TRBV5-4	NA	TGTGCCAGCACCACCCTATTAGGGGGGTACACTGAAGCTTTCTTT	CASTTLLGGYTEAFF
TRBJ2-3	NA	TRBV5-6	TRBD2	TGTGCCAGCAGTGGCGGACTAGCGGAAACCCGAAGCACAGATACGCAGTATTTT	CASSGGLAETRSTDTQYF
TRBJ2-3	NA	TRBV6-5	TRBD2	TGTGCCAGCAGCCACAAAACGGGGGGGGCAGATACGCAGTATTTT	CASSHKTGGADTQYF
TRBJ1-1	NA	TRBV6-5	NA	TGTGCCAGCAGTTTCGGGACGGGGATTGAAGCTTTCTTT	CASSFGTGIEAFF
TRBJ2-7	NA	TRBV15	NA	TGTGCCACCAGCGAAGCTAAAGGGGGGACGCGGCACTTC	CATSEAKGGTRHF
TRBJ2-7	NA	TRBV5-6	NA	TGTGCCAGCAGCTTGGTGTCGAACAGCGAGGGATACTTC	CASSLVSNSEGYF
TRBJ2-1	NA	TRBV30	TRBD1	TGTGCCTGGAGCCCGGGACAGGGGGCCTACAATGAGCAGTTCTTC	CAWSPGQGAYNEQFF
TRBJ2-5	NA	TRBV9	NA	TGTGCCAGCAGCTCCCAGGACAGCCTAAAAGAGACCCAGTACTTC	CASSSQDSLKETQYF
TRBJ2-7	NA	TRBV6-6	NA	TGTGCCAGCAGTTACTCAAGTTCCTACGAGCAGTACTTC	CASSYSSSYEQYF
TRBJ1-2	NA	TRBV24-1	TRBD1	TGTGCCACCAGTGGCGGACGGGACAGGGACGGCGGCACGGGCTACACCTTC	CATSGGRDRDGGTGYTF
TRBJ1-2	NA	TRBV14	NA	TGTGCCAGCAGCCAACAACACCCTAACTATGGCTACACCTTC	CASSQQHPNYGYTF
TRBJ1-5	once	TRBV6-4	NA	TGTGCCAGCAGTGAGTACGGGGGCTGGAATCAGCCCCAGCATTTT	CASSEYGGWNQPQHF
TRBJ1-2	NA	TRBV12-3/TRBV12-4	NA	TGTGCCAGCAGCCTCCAGCAGGGAGGGTACACCTTC	CASSLQQGGYTF
TRBJ1-1	NA	TRBV28	NA	TGTGCCATCAGGCCCTCCGGGGGGCAGAACACTGAAGCTTTCTTT	CAIRPSGGQNTEAFF
TRBJ1-3	NA	TRBV15	NA	TGTGCCACCAGCAGAGAGTCCAGAAACTCTGGAAACACCATATATTTT	CATSRESRNSGNTIYF
TRBJ1-2	NA	TRBV25-1	NA	TGTGCCAGCAGTTCGGACATAAACTATGGCTACACCTTC	CASSSDINYGYTF